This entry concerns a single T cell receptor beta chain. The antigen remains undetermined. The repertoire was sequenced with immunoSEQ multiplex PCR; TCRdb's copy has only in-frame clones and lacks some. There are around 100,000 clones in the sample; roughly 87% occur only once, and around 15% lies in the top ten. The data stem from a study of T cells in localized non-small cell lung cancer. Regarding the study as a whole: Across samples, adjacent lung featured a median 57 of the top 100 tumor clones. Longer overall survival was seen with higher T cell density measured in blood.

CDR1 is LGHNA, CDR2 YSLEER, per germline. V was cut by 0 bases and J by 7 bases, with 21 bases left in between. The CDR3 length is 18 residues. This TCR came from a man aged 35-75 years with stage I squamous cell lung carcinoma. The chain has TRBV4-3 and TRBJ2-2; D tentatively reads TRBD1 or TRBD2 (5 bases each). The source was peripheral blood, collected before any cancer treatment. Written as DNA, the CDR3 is TGCGCCAGCAGCCAAGAAAGAACCGGTACTAGAGGGGTCGGGGAGCTGTTTTTT. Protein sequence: CASSQERTGTRGVGELFF.